The sequence of this T cell receptor (beta chain) was determined in a study of shared clonotypes between healthy human individuals. The ends lost 3 bases at V and 9 bases at J; junction bases unmatched: 11. CDR1 is KGHSH, CDR2 LQKENI, per germline. This CDR3 has 15 residues. Study conclusions and caveats: The study sampled only blood, and tissue repertoires likely differ. About 5% of naive CD4 clonotypes were shared across several donors. Lower generation probabilities were found for non-shared clonotypes than for those shared by all four donors.

Sequencing was performed with immunoSEQ multiplex PCR; in TCRdb, only in-frame clones are kept and a portion is missing. The table lists 2 million or so clones, 85% to 95% of them singletons, with roughly 0.13% in the top ten. About this clone itself: What it binds is not known.

Healthy adults negative for HIV, lacking recent acute infections or vaccinations, served as donors. The source material was naive CD4+ T cells sorted from blood. Subset described: CD45RA+ positively selected. The sequence was obtained from a man aged 18 to 30 in good health. The rearrangement joins TRBV18 to TRBJ2-1, with 7 bases identical to TRBD2. CDR3: CASSPVTSTLGEQFF. CDR3 nucleotide sequence: TGTGCCAGCTCACCCGTGACTAGCACGTTAGGTGAGCAGTTCTTC. The complete variable domain, with remaining parts taken from reference TRBV18 and TRBJ2-1, reads NAGVMQNPRHLVRRRGQEARLRCSPMKGHSHVYWYRQLPEEGLKFMVYLQKENIIDESGMPKERFSAEFPKEGPSILRIQQVVRGDSAAYFCASSPVTSTLGEQFFGPGTRLTVL.